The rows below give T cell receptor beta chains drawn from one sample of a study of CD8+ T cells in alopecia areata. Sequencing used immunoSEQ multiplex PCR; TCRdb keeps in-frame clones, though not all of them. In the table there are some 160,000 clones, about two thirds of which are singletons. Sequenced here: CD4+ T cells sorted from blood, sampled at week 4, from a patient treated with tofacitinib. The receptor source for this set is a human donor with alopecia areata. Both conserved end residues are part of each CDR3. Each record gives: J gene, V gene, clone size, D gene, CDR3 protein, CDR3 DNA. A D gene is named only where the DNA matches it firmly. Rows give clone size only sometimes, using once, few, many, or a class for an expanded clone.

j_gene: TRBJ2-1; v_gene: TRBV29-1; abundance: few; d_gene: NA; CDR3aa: CSVVQRSSYNEQFF; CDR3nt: TGCAGCGTTGTACAACGGAGCTCCTACAATGAGCAGTTCTTC
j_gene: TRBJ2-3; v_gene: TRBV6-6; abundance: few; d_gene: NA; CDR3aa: CASTSQRASTDTQYF; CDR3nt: TGTGCCAGCACATCTCAGCGGGCTAGCACAGATACGCAGTATTTT
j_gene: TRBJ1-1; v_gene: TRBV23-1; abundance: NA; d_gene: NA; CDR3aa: CASSEGRVEAFF; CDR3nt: TGCGCCAGCAGTGAGGGCAGAGTAGAAGCTTTCTTT
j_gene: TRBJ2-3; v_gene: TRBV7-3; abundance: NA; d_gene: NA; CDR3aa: CASSLIGGSTDTQYF; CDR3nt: TGTGCCAGCAGCTTAATTGGCGGTAGCACAGATACGCAGTATTTT
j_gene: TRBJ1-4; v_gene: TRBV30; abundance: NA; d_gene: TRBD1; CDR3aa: CAWSVSTGGREKLFF; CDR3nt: TGTGCCTGGAGTGTATCGACAGGGGGTAGAGAAAAACTGTTTTTT
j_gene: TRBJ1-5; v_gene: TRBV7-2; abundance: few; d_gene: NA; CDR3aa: CASGDSNQPQHF; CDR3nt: TGTGCCAGCGGAGATAGCAATCAGCCCCAGCATTTT
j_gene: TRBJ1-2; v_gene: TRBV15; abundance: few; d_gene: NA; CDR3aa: CATSRRAAGDNGYTF; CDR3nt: TGTGCCACCAGCAGAAGGGCAGCGGGGGACAATGGCTACACCTTC
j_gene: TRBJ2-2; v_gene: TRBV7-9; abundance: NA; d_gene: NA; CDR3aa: CASSPTGTGELFF; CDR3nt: TGTGCCAGCAGCCCCACGGGGACCGGGGAGCTGTTTTTT
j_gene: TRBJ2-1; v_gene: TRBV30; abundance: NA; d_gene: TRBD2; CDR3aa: CAWSGTSGGSSYNEQFF; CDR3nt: TGTGCCTGGAGCGGGACTAGCGGGGGCAGCTCCTACAATGAGCAGTTCTTC
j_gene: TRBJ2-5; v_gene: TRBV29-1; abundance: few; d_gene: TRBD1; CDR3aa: CSAHRGRETQYF; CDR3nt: TGCAGCGCCCACAGGGGAAGGGAGACCCAGTACTTC